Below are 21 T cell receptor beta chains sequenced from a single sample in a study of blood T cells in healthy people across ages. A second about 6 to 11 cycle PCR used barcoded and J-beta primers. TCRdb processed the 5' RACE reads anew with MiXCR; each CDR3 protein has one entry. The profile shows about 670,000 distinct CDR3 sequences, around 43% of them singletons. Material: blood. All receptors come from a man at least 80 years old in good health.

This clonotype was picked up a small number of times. The CDR3 DNA reads TGTGCCAGCAGCCAAACCAGCTTGATGAGGTCCGATGAGCAGTTCTTC. This sequence encodes CASSQTSLMRSDEQFF. The rearrangement uses TRBV4-2 and TRBJ2-1; D gene uncertain. Germline CDR1 and CDR2: LGHNA and YNFKEQ. V lost 2 bases and J 8 bases, leaving 19 bases between the germline ends. The CDR3 loop spans 16 amino acids.

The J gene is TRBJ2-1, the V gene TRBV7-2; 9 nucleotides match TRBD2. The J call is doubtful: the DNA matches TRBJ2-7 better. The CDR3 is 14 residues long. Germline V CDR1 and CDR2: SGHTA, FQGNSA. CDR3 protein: CASRVAGVYNEQYF. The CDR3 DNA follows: TGTGCCAGCAGAGTAGCGGGAGTCTACAATGAGCAGTACTTC.

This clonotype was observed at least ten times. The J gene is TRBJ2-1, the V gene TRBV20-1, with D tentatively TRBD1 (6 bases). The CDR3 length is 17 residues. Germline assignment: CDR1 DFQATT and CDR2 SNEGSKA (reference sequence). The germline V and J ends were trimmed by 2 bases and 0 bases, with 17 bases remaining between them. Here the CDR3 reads CSARPTGSHGSYNEQFF. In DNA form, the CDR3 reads TGCAGTGCTAGACCCACAGGGTCCCACGGCTCCTACAATGAGCAGTTCTTC.

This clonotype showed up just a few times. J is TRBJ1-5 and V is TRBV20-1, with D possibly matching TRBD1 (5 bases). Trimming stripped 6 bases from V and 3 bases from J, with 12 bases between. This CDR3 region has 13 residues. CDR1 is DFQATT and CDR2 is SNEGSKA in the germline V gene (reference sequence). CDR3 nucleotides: TGCAGTGCCCAGACAGAGGCCAATCAGCCCCAGCATTTT. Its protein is CSAQTEANQPQHF.

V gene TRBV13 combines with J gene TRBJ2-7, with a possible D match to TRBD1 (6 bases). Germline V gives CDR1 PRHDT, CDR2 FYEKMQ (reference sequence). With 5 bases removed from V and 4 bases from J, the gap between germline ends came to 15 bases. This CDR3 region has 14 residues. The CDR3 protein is CASSRTLQGYEQYF. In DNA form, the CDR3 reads TGTGCCAGCAGCCGGACATTACAGGGATACGAGCAGTACTTC.

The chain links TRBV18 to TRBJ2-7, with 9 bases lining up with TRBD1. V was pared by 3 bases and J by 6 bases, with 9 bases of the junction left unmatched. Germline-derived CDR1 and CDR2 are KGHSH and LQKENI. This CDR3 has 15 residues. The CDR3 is CASSPRGQGQSEQYF. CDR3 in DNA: TGTGCCAGCTCACCCAGGGGACAGGGTCAATCCGAGCAGTACTTC.

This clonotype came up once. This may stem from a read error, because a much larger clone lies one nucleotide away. The CDR3 region has the DNA TGCGCCAGCAGCGATAATCCCGGGACAGGGGCCGATGAGCAGTACTTC. Encoded protein: CASSDNPGTGADEQYF. This chain joins TRBV10-1 and TRBJ2-5; 10 positions agree with TRBD1. Germline CDR1 reads WNHNN; CDR2 reads SYGVQD (reference sequence). This CDR3 is built from 16 residues. The trim removed 6 bases at V and 11 bases at J, leaving 18 bases unmatched.

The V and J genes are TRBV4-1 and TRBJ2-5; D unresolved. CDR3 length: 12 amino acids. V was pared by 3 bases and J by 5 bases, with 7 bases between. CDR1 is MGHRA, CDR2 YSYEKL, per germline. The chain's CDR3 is CASSQMGETQYF. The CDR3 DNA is TGCGCCAGCAGCCAGATGGGGGAGACCCAGTACTTC.

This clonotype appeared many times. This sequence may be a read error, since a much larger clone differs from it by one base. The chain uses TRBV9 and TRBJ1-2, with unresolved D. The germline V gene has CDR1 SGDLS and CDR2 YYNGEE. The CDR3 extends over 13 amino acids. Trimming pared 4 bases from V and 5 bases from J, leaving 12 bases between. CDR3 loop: CASSWRAHYGYTF. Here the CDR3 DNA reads TGTGCCAGCAGCTGGCGGGCCCATTATGGCTACACCTTC.

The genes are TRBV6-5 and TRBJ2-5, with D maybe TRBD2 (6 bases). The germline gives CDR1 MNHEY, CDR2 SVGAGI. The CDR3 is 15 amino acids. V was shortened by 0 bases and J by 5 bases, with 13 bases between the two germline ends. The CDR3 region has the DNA TGTGCCAGCAGTTACTCACCGGGAGTGAGGGAGACCCAGTACTTC. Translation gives CASSYSPGVRETQYF.

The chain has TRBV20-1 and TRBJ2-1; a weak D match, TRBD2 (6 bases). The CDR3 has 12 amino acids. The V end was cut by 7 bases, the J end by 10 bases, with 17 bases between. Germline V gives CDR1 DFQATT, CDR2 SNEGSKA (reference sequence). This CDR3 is CSGGGVGLEQFF. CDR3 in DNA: TGCAGTGGGGGAGGCGTGGGACTGGAGCAGTTCTTC.

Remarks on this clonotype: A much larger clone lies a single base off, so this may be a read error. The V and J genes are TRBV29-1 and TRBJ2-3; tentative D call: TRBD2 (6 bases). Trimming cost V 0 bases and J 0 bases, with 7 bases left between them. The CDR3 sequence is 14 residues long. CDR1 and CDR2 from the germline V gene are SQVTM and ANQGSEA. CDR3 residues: CSVEDGRSTDTQYF. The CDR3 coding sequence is TGCAGCGTTGAAGACGGGAGAAGCACAGATACGCAGTATTTT.

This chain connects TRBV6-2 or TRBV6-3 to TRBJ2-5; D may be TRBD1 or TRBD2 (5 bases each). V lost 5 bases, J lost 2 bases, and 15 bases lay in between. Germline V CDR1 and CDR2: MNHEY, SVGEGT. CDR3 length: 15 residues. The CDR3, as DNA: TGTGCCAGCAGTAGGGGTTGGAGGAGTCAAGAGACCCAGTACTTC. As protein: CASSRGWRSQETQYF.

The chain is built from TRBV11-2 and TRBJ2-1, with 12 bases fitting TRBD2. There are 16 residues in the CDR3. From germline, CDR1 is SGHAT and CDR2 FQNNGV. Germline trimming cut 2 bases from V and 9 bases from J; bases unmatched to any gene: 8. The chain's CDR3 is CASSLSLAGGRGEQFF. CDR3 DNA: TGTGCCAGCAGCTTATCACTAGCGGGGGGCCGGGGTGAGCAGTTCTTC.

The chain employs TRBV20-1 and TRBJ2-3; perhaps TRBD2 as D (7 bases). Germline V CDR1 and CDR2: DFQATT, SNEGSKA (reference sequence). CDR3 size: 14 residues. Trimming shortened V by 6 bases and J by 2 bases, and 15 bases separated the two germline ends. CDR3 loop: CSATGRAYTDTQYF. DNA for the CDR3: TGCAGTGCAACAGGGAGGGCATACACAGATACGCAGTATTTT.

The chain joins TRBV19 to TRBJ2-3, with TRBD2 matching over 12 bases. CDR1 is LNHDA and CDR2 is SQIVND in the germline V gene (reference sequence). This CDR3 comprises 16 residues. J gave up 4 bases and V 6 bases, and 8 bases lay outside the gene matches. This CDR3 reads CASSTGLAGRADTQYF. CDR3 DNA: TGTGCCAGTAGCACCGGACTAGCGGGGAGGGCAGATACGCAGTATTTT.

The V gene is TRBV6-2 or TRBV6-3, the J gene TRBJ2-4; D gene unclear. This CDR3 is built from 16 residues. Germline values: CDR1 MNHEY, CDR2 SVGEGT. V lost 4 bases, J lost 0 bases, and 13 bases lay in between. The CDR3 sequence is CASSSATWVAKNIQYF. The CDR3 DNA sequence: TGTGCCAGCAGTTCGGCCACCTGGGTAGCCAAAAACATTCAGTACTTC.

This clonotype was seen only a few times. Here the CDR3 reads CASKRGSTDTQYF. CDR3 DNA sequence: TGTGCCAGCAAGCGGGGCAGCACAGATACGCAGTATTTT. This chain links TRBV6-2 or TRBV6-3 with TRBJ2-3; 7 bases map to TRBD2. CDR3 size: 13 residues. Trimming took 7 bases from V and 0 from J; bases not matched to a gene: 1. Germline V CDR1 and CDR2: MNHEY, SVGEGT.

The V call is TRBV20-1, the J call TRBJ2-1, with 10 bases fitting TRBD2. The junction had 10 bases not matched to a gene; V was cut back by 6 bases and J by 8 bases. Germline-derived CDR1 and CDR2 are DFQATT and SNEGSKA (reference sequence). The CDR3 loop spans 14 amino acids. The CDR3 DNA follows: TGCAGTGCCAAGAGCGGGAGGGCCGGCGATGAGCAGTTCTTC. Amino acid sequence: CSAKSGRAGDEQFF.

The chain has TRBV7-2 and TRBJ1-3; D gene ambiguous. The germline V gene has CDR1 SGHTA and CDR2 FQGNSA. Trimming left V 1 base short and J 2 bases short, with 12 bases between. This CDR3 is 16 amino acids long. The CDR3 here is CASSLGLGNPGNTIYF. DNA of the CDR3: TGTGCCAGCAGCTTAGGGTTGGGGAACCCTGGAAACACCATATATTTT. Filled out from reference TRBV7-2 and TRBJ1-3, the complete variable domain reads GAGVSQSPSNKVTEKGKDVELRCDPISGHTALYWYRQSLGQGLEFLIYFQGNSAPDKSGLPSDRFSAERTGGSVSTLTIQRTQQEDSAVYLCASSLGLGNPGNTIYFGEGSWLTVV.

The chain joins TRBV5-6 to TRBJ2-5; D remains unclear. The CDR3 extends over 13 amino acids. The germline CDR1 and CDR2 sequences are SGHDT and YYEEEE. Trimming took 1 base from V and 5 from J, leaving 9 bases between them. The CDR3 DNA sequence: TGTGCCAGCAGCTTGCCCGGTTTGGAGACCCAGTACTTC. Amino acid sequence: CASSLPGLETQYF.